These 27 T cell receptor beta chains originate from one sample sequenced in a study of shared clonotypes between healthy human individuals. The naive CD8 fraction comprised CD45RO-negative cells positively selected for CCR7 and excluded terminally differentiated effector memory CD45RA+ cells. The repertoire was sequenced with immunoSEQ multiplex PCR; TCRdb's copy has only in-frame clones and lacks some. The sample consists of 1.5 million to 2.5 million clones, just under 95% of them appearing once. The source material was naive CD8+ T cells sorted from blood. The receptors originated from a man in his late teens or twenties in good health.

This clone was counted once. V gene TRBV9 combines with J gene TRBJ2-2; 9 nucleotides agree with TRBD1. The CDR3 contains 15 residues. With 4 bases clipped from V and 7 bases from J, the junction kept 8 bases outside the gene matches. From germline, CDR1 is SGDLS and CDR2 YYNGEE. CDR3 loop: CASSLTGGEGGELFF. The CDR3 DNA reads TGTGCCAGCAGCCTGACAGGGGGAGAAGGCGGGGAGCTGTTTTTT.

For this clone: The same CDR3 is also encoded by other DNA sequences in this sample. The CDR3 sequence: CAWRGGSYEQYF. The CDR3 nucleotides are TGTGCCTGGAGAGGGGGCTCCTACGAGCAGTACTTC. The rearrangement links TRBV30 to TRBJ2-7; D may be TRBD1 (6 bases). The V end was cut by 3 bases, the J end by 0 bases, with 6 bases between. This CDR3 has 12 residues. Germline CDR1 and CDR2: GTSNPN and SVGIG (reference sequence).

This sequence joins TRBV5-4 and TRBJ2-3; D could derive from TRBD1 or TRBD2 (6 bases each). Trimming pared 4 bases from V and 6 bases from J, leaving 18 bases between. CDR1 and CDR2 from the germline V gene are SGHNT and YYREEE (reference sequence). There are 15 residues in the CDR3. The DNA for the CDR3 is TGTGCCAGCAGCCTGTTGTGGGGGGCGACTGATACGCAGTATTTT. The encoded protein is CASSLLWGATDTQYF.

The CDR3 here is CASSLDNGLGDTQYF. The CDR3, as DNA: TGTGCCAGCAGCTTAGATAACGGGCTCGGGGATACGCAGTATTTT. V gene TRBV7-9 combines with J gene TRBJ2-3; D unresolved. The ends were cut back, 1 base at V and 6 bases at J, with 14 bases in the middle. There are 15 residues in the CDR3. Per germline, CDR1 SEHNR and CDR2 FQNEAQ (reference sequence). Full variable domain (missing parts from reference TRBV7-9 and TRBJ2-3): DTGVSQNPRHKITKRGQNVTFRCDPISEHNRLYWYRQTLGQGPEFLTYFQNEAQLEKSRLLSDRFSAERPKGSFSTLEIQRTEQGDSAMYLCASSLDNGLGDTQYFGPGTRLTVL.

Points on this clone: In the same sample, other DNA sequences code for this CDR3. The rearrangement links TRBV5-4 to TRBJ2-7; D gene uncertain. The germline gives CDR1 SGHNT, CDR2 YYREEE (reference sequence). V was shortened by 0 bases and J by 2 bases, with 3 bases between the two germline ends. CDR3 length: 12 residues. As DNA, the CDR3 is TGTGCCAGCAGCTTGGAAGCCTACGAGCAGTACTTC. Its translation is CASSLEAYEQYF. Full variable domain (remainder filled in from reference TRBV5-4 and TRBJ2-7): ETGVTQSPTHLIKTRGQQVTLRCSSQSGHNTVSWYQQALGQGPQFIFQYYREEENGRGNFPPRFSGLQFPNYSSELNVNALELDDSALYLCASSLEAYEQYFGPGTRLTVT.

The V call is TRBV19, the J call TRBJ1-6; weak D call: TRBD1 (5 bases). Trimming stripped 0 bases from V and 10 bases from J, with 13 bases between. The germline V gene has CDR1 LNHDA and CDR2 SQIVND (reference sequence). The CDR3 runs 15 residues. CDR3 bases: TGTGCCAGTAGTATAGATGGAGGGGTCGGATCACCCCTCCACTTT. Its protein product is CASSIDGGVGSPLHF.

The chain is built from TRBV5-4 and TRBJ2-3; tentatively, D is TRBD1 (6 bases). Between the trimmed V and J ends, which lost 3 bases and 3 bases, there was a span of 14 bases. The CDR3 has 15 residues. Germline V gene sequence: CDR1 SGHNT, CDR2 YYREEE (reference sequence). The CDR3 spells CASSSTGTPTDTQYF. As DNA, the CDR3 is TGTGCCAGCAGCTCGACCGGGACACCGACAGATACGCAGTATTTT. Drawing the rest from reference TRBV5-4 and TRBJ2-3, the complete variable domain is ETGVTQSPTHLIKTRGQQVTLRCSSQSGHNTVSWYQQALGQGPQFIFQYYREEENGRGNFPPRFSGLQFPNYSSELNVNALELDDSALYLCASSSTGTPTDTQYFGPGTRLTVL.

This clone appeared once. This chain links TRBV6-5 with TRBJ2-3; maybe TRBD2 (5 bases). Germline loops: CDR1 MNHEY, CDR2 SVGAGI. This CDR3 comprises 15 residues. The germline V and J ends were trimmed by 6 bases and 2 bases, with 15 bases remaining between them. CDR3 protein: CASRASAGFTDTQYF. The CDR3 DNA sequence: TGTGCCAGCAGAGCATCGGCGGGTTTCACAGATACGCAGTATTTT.

As DNA, the CDR3 is TGTGCCAGCAGCGCCGACAGGGCGGGGGTATACTACGAGCAGTACTTC. It encodes CASSADRAGVYYEQYF. V usage is TRBV7-8 and J usage is TRBJ2-7; the D gene could be TRBD1 or TRBD2 (7 bases each). Trimming took off 5 bases at V and 3 bases at J, with 20 bases between the two ends. The CDR3 consists of 16 residues. CDR1 and CDR2 (germline): SGHVS, FQNEAQ.

To note about this clone: The sample contains more than one DNA sequence encoding this CDR3. The chain couples TRBV7-9 to TRBJ1-5, with D possibly TRBD1 on 5 matching bases. Trimming cost V 2 bases and J 7 bases, with 9 bases left between them. Germline values: CDR1 SEHNR, CDR2 FQNEAQ (reference sequence). The length of the CDR3 is 13 residues. The CDR3 region has the DNA TGTGCCAGCAGCTTAAGAGGGGAGCAGCCCCAGCATTTT. Translated, it gives CASSLRGEQPQHF.

The chain has TRBV6-5 and TRBJ1-2; no clear D gene. CDR1 and CDR2 (germline): MNHEY, SVGAGI. The germline V and J ends were trimmed by 1 base and 6 bases, with 9 bases remaining between them. The CDR3 has 13 amino acids. CDR3 coding DNA: TGTGCCAGCAGTTACTATAGGGCAGATGGCTACACCTTC. Protein: CASSYYRADGYTF.

The chain recombines TRBV10-3 with TRBJ2-1, with 9 bases aligning to TRBD2. Germline values: CDR1 ENHRY, CDR2 SYGVKD. The CDR3 is 16 residues long. Trimming at V came to 4 bases and at J to 6 bases, leaving 10 bases not matched to a gene. CDR3 sequence reads: CAISVAGGGIFNEQFF. Here the CDR3 DNA reads TGTGCCATCAGTGTGGCGGGAGGGGGAATCTTCAATGAGCAGTTCTTC.

V and J are TRBV19 and TRBJ2-1, with 9 bases matching TRBD2. V lost 5 bases, J lost 7 bases, and 3 bases stayed unmatched. The CDR3 runs 13 residues. The germline gives CDR1 LNHDA, CDR2 SQIVND (reference sequence). The CDR3 reads CASSATSGNEQFF. The CDR3 bases are TGTGCCAGTAGTGCGACTAGCGGTAATGAGCAGTTCTTC.

The V gene is TRBV2, the J gene TRBJ2-7; 9 bases are a match to TRBD1. Germline CDR1 SNHLY, CDR2 FYNNEI. The V and J ends lost 4 bases and 1 base, in that order; junction bases with no gene match: 2. This CDR3 contains 14 residues. The CDR3 spells CASSVGQGSYEQYF. CDR3 coding DNA: TGTGCCAGCAGTGTGGGACAGGGTTCCTACGAGCAGTACTTC.

This chain connects TRBV7-6 to TRBJ2-7; D tentatively reads TRBD1 or TRBD2 (7 bases each). CDR3 length equals 16 residues. Trimming stripped 0 bases from V and 4 bases from J, with 16 bases between. Germline V lookup: CDR1 SGHVS, CDR2 FNYEAQ. In DNA, the CDR3 is TGTGCCAGCAGCTTAGCGGGAGGGGGCCTTGGGTACGAGCAGTACTTC. Protein sequence: CASSLAGGGLGYEQYF. Looking up the rest from reference TRBV7-6 and TRBJ2-7 gives the full variable domain: GAGVSQSPRYKVTKRGQDVALRCDPISGHVSLYWYRQALGQGPEFLTYFNYEAQQDKSGLPNDRFSAERPEGSISTLTIQRTEQRDSAMYRCASSLAGGGLGYEQYFGPGTRLTVT.

The chain links TRBV7-9 to TRBJ2-1; 8 positions match TRBD2. Germline values: CDR1 SEHNR, CDR2 FQNEAQ (reference sequence). CDR3 length: 14 amino acids. V was clipped by 5 bases and J by 5 bases; unmatched bases: 5. CDR3 in DNA: TGTGCCAGCAGCCAGAGACTAGCGAACAATGAGCAGTTCTTC. Translated: CASSQRLANNEQFF. The variable domain in full, with the rest retrieved from reference TRBV7-9 and TRBJ2-1, is DTGVSQNPRHKITKRGQNVTFRCDPISEHNRLYWYRQTLGQGPEFLTYFQNEAQLEKSRLLSDRFSAERPKGSFSTLEIQRTEQGDSAMYLCASSQRLANNEQFFGPGTRLTVL.

CDR3 DNA: TGTGCCAGCAGCATGGCGGGCCCCACAGATACGCAGTATTTT. It codes for CASSMAGPTDTQYF. The rearrangement links TRBV5-6 to TRBJ2-3, with TRBD2 as a possible D gene (5 bases). Germline CDR1 and CDR2: SGHDT and YYEEEE. Trimming took 4 bases from V and 2 from J, leaving 11 bases between them. This CDR3 comprises 14 residues.

Concerning this clone itself: Other DNA sequences in this sample translate to the same CDR3. The chain employs TRBV5-4 and TRBJ2-2, with no clear D. CDR3 size: 13 residues. Trimming left V 0 bases short and J 4 bases short, with 4 bases between. Germline V lookup: CDR1 SGHNT, CDR2 YYREEE (reference sequence). CDR3 protein: CASSLGSTGELFF. In DNA form, the CDR3 reads TGTGCCAGCAGCTTGGGTTCCACCGGGGAGCTGTTTTTT.

This chain joins TRBV27 and TRBJ2-1; 8 positions match TRBD2. CDR1 MNHEY and CDR2 SMNVEV come from the germline V gene (reference sequence). V lost 1 base to trimming and J lost 13 bases; unmatched junction nucleotides: 6. The CDR3 has 13 amino acids. The CDR3 bases are TGTGCCAGCAGTTTATACGAAGCGGGAGAACAGTTCTTC. It codes for CASSLYEAGEQFF.

This rearrangement joins TRBV2 to TRBJ2-7; 10 bases fit TRBD2. The length of the CDR3 is 17 residues. V trimming: 2 bases; J trimming: 2 bases; junction bases outside the gene matches: 9. Germline assignment: CDR1 SNHLY and CDR2 FYNNEI. In nucleotides, the CDR3 is TGTGCCAGCAGTGAAATTCCGGGACTAGCGAACCCCTACGAGCAGTACTTC. Its translation is CASSEIPGLANPYEQYF.

This clone was observed once. The gene calls are TRBV13 and TRBJ1-2; maybe TRBD1 (5 bases). Germline V lookup: CDR1 PRHDT, CDR2 FYEKMQ (reference sequence). The CDR3 is 15 residues long. V gave up 5 bases and J gave up 1 base, with 14 bases separating them. Here the CDR3 reads CASSGPSGFNYGYTF. CDR3 coding DNA: TGTGCCAGCAGCGGCCCCTCAGGGTTTAACTATGGCTACACCTTC.

The chain is built from TRBV4-1 and TRBJ2-5; D possibly corresponds to TRBD1 (5 bases). Trimming pared 5 bases from V and 2 bases from J, leaving 15 bases between. CDR1 is MGHRA, CDR2 YSYEKL, per germline. The CDR3 contains 15 residues. The CDR3 sequence: CASSKRAGQQETQYF. DNA of the CDR3: TGCGCCAGCAGCAAAAGAGCAGGACAACAAGAGACCCAGTACTTC.

This sequence joins TRBV11-1 and TRBJ2-1, with D uncertain. CDR1 is SGHAT and CDR2 is FQDESV in the germline V gene (reference sequence). The CDR3 is made up of 11 amino acids. Trimming took off 3 bases at V and 5 bases at J, with 2 bases between the two ends. CDR3 residues: CASSFDNEQFF. The CDR3 coding sequence is TGTGCCAGCAGCTTTGACAATGAGCAGTTCTTC.

V and J are TRBV6-5 and TRBJ1-1; D gene uncertain. This CDR3 is built from 12 residues. The V end was cut by 6 bases, the J end by 1 base, with 6 bases between. CDR1 and CDR2 from the germline V gene are MNHEY and SVGAGI. CDR3 in DNA: TGTGCCAGCAGAACAGAGAACACTGAAGCTTTCTTT. Amino acid sequence: CASRTENTEAFF.

This clone was recorded only once. This rearrangement joins TRBV19 to TRBJ2-5; D is possibly TRBD2 (5 bases). Germline V gene data show CDR1 as LNHDA and CDR2 as SQIVND (reference sequence). Trimming pared 6 bases from V and 4 bases from J, leaving 12 bases between. This CDR3 spans 13 amino acids. The CDR3 sequence is CASSNLRGETQYF. The CDR3 coding sequence is TGTGCCAGTAGCAATCTCCGGGGAGAGACCCAGTACTTC.

CDR3 DNA sequence: TGTGTTACGATCGGGACAGGGGTCTCCTACGAGCAGTACTTC. Its translation: CVTIGTGVSYEQYF. This rearrangement joins TRBV6-1 to TRBJ2-7; 10 bases fit TRBD1. In germline, CDR1 is MNHNS, CDR2 SASEGT. This CDR3 is built from 14 residues.

J is TRBJ1-1 and V is TRBV27, with D possibly matching TRBD1 (5 bases). Germline CDR1 is MNHEY and CDR2 is SMNVEV (reference sequence). Trimming removed 4 bases from V and 5 bases from J, with 14 bases in between. This CDR3 contains 14 residues. The CDR3 nucleotides are TGTGCCAGCAGTTGGGAAGGGGCGAGGACTGAAGCTTTCTTT. Encoded protein: CASSWEGARTEAFF.